This T cell receptor beta chain was retrieved from a study of beta chain features in type 1 diabetes. The investigators reverse transcribed all of the isolated RNA, so they sequenced expressed TCRB transcripts. About 3.57 million reads, on average, came from each naive, central memory and regulatory T cell sample. Data came from immunoSEQ multiplex PCR; TCRdb stores just in-frame clones and leaves some out. The repertoire holds some 500,000 clones, with 9.5% to 12% as singletons. This clone was counted only a few times. Heparinised blood was drawn once per donor, averaging roughly 120 mL. CDR1 is SGDLS and CDR2 is YYNGEE in the germline V gene. Trimming pared 4 bases from V and 0 bases from J, leaving 15 bases between. CDR3 length: 16 amino acids.

The chain recombines TRBV9 with TRBJ2-3; no reliable D call. The sequencing sample was made of naive CD4+ T cells from blood. The TCR sequence derives from a woman under 30 in good health. The CDR3 is CASSRHDSSSTDTQYF. CDR3 DNA: TGTGCCAGCAGCCGACATGACTCCTCAAGCACAGATACGCAGTATTTT. The full variable domain, rest sourced from reference TRBV9 and TRBJ2-3, is DSGVTQTPKHLITATGQRVTLRCSPRSGDLSVYWYQQSLDQGLQFLIQYYNGEERAKGNILERFSAQQFPDLHSELNLSSLELGDSALYFCASSRHDSSSTDTQYFGPGTRLTVL.